The 30 T cell receptor beta chains reported below all come from one sample, sequenced in a study of T-cell memory formation after mild COVID-19. TCRdb reprocessed the 5' RACE reads via MiXCR and lists one record per CDR3 protein. Of roughly 560,000 distinct CDR3 sequences in the sample, roughly 22% were seen once. The sequencing sample was made of PBMCs or a T cell subset sorted from them (not recorded which). The receptors were sampled from an adult woman who had mild COVID-19 (a few samples of this study predate the infection). Cell type and time point are not known.

This clonotype came up many times. The gene calls are TRBV3-1 and TRBJ2-4; D is uncertain. This CDR3 spans 14 amino acids. Between the trimmed V and J ends, which lost 4 bases and 6 bases, there was a span of 13 bases. Germline assignment: CDR1 LGHDT and CDR2 YNNKEL (reference sequence). The DNA for the CDR3 is TGTGCCAGCAGCCCCCCAGGAATGTCAAACATTCAGTACTTC. Protein sequence: CASSPPGMSNIQYF.

This clonotype was found a few times. The junction departs from the called germline gene at one end, perhaps through a read error. The V gene is TRBV7-9, the J gene TRBJ1-2; 8 nucleotides match TRBD1. The germline gives CDR1 SEHNR, CDR2 FQNEAQ (reference sequence). CDR3 length equals 11 residues. The CDR3 loop reads CASSFGTGDAF. CDR3 bases: TGTGCCAGCAGCTTCGGGACAGGAGACGCCTTC.

The chain carries TRBV4-1 and TRBJ2-6, with TRBD1 matching 11 bases. Trimming at V came to 2 bases and at J to 4 bases, leaving 13 bases not matched to a gene. The CDR3 has 20 amino acids. Germline V CDR1 and CDR2: MGHRA, YSYEKL. The CDR3 DNA sequence: TGCGCCAGCAGCCAACCTCGTAAAGGGACAGGGGGAATCGGGGCCAACGTCCTGACTTTC. Its translation: CASSQPRKGTGGIGANVLTF.

This clonotype was counted between two and nine times. The J gene is TRBJ1-5, the V gene TRBV3-1; a weak D match, TRBD1 (5 bases). Trimming cost V 0 bases and J 7 bases, with 13 bases left between them. The germline V gene has CDR1 LGHDT and CDR2 YNNKEL (reference sequence). This CDR3 has 15 amino acids. Here the CDR3 reads CASSQDGQGRQPQHF. Written as DNA, the CDR3 is TGTGCCAGCAGCCAAGATGGCCAGGGCAGACAGCCCCAGCATTTT.

This clonotype came up a few times. This chain uses TRBV30 with TRBJ2-7; 8 bases map to TRBD2. Germline CDR1 reads GTSNPN; CDR2 reads SVGIG (reference sequence). Germline trimming cut 0 bases from V and 2 bases from J; bases unmatched to any gene: 6. CDR3 length: 15 amino acids. Here the CDR3 DNA reads TGTGCCTGGAGTGTAATGACTAGCGTGGCCTACGAGCAGTACTTC. It codes for CAWSVMTSVAYEQYF. Drawing the rest from reference TRBV30 and TRBJ2-7, the complete variable domain is SQTIHQWPATLVQPVGSPLSLECTVEGTSNPNLYWYRQAAGRGLQLLFYSVGIGQISSEVPQNLSASRPQDRQFILSSKKLLLSDSGFYLCAWSVMTSVAYEQYFGPGTRLTVT.

The rearrangement uses TRBV24-1 and TRBJ2-1; maybe TRBD1 (6 bases). The germline V gene encodes CDR1 KGHDR and CDR2 SFDVKD. The CDR3 contains 15 residues. Trimming took off 0 bases at V and 10 bases at J, with 15 bases between the two ends. CDR3 region: CATSDLRWGRSEQFF. CDR3 bases: TGTGCCACCAGTGATTTGCGATGGGGGCGCAGCGAGCAGTTCTTC.

The sample holds a few counts of this clonotype. The rearrangement links TRBV9 to TRBJ2-2; the D gene is possibly TRBD2 (6 bases). The CDR3 runs to 14 residues. Trimming pared 4 bases from V and 6 bases from J, leaving 13 bases between. Germline loops: CDR1 SGDLS, CDR2 YYNGEE. The CDR3 coding sequence is TGTGCCAGCAGCTCCGGGGGAGGAGCCGGGGAGCTGTTTTTT. Translating it yields CASSSGGGAGELFF.

The chain recombines TRBV4-1 with TRBJ2-7; 8 nucleotides align to TRBD1. CDR1 and CDR2 (germline): MGHRA, YSYEKL. The CDR3 has 14 residues. Trimming at V came to 6 bases and at J to 5 bases, leaving 9 bases not matched to a gene. CDR3 sequence (DNA): TGCGCCAGCAGTTTACATCCGGGACAGGACGAGCAGTACTTC. Amino acid sequence: CASSLHPGQDEQYF.

This clonotype has more than one count but fewer than ten. The chain recombines TRBV4-1 with TRBJ2-7; TRBD2 matches at 9 bases. There are 16 residues in the CDR3. The germline V gene has CDR1 MGHRA and CDR2 YSYEKL. The J segment lost 1 base and the V segment lost 2 bases, leaving 6 bases of the junction unmatched. This CDR3 reads CASSQLYLAGSYEQYF. The CDR3 DNA is TGCGCCAGCAGCCAATTATATCTAGCGGGGTCCTACGAGCAGTACTTC.

This chain uses TRBV6-2 or TRBV6-3 with TRBJ2-7, with no clear D. Trimming took 8 bases from V and 6 from J, leaving 14 bases between them. CDR3 length: 12 amino acids. Germline CDR1 reads MNHEY; CDR2 reads SVGEGT. CDR3 DNA sequence: TGTGCCAGCGGGCCGGAATTGGCCGAGCAGTACTTC. It specifies CASGPELAEQYF.

The chain combines TRBV2 with TRBJ2-1; TRBD2 might be the D (5 bases). Germline CDR1 reads SNHLY; CDR2 reads FYNNEI. The CDR3 length is 11 residues. The V end was cut by 6 bases, the J end by 10 bases, with 10 bases between. CDR3 amino acids: CASREVQEQFF. CDR3 sequence (DNA): TGTGCCAGCAGGGAGGTCCAAGAGCAGTTCTTC.

The rearrangement links TRBV20-1 to TRBJ2-3, with 10 bases identical to TRBD2. The ends lost 6 bases at V and 0 bases at J; junction bases unmatched: 9. The CDR3 runs 16 residues. The germline V gene encodes CDR1 DFQATT and CDR2 SNEGSKA (reference sequence). CDR3 protein: CSAEKAGGPSTDTQYF. DNA for the CDR3: TGCAGTGCCGAAAAAGCGGGAGGGCCAAGCACAGATACGCAGTATTTT.

The chain has TRBV5-1 and TRBJ2-3; the D gene is possibly TRBD2 (6 bases). Per the germline V gene, CDR1 is SGHRS and CDR2 is YFSETQ. Between the trimmed V and J ends, which lost 5 bases and 1 base, there was a span of 17 bases. The CDR3 is 16 residues long. This CDR3 reads CASSRGPLAGTDTQYF. The DNA for the CDR3 is TGCGCCAGCAGTCGGGGACCTTTAGCGGGCACAGATACGCAGTATTTT.

Details on this clonotype: One end of the junction varies from germline; a read error may be responsible. V gene TRBV7-7 combines with J gene TRBJ2-7; 12 nucleotides line up with TRBD2. The germline V gene encodes CDR1 SSHAT and CDR2 FNYEAQ (reference sequence). This CDR3 contains 16 residues. The CDR3 loop is CASSLGGTSGSYEQYF. The CDR3 DNA reads as TGTGCTAGCAGCTTAGGGGGGACTAGCGGGTCCTACGAGCAGTACTTC.

This clonotype turned up a few times. The CDR3 bases are TGTGCCAGCAGTGATTACAGGGGACGGAGCACAGATACGCAGTATTTT. Translation gives CASSDYRGRSTDTQYF. The chain recombines TRBV25-1 with TRBJ2-3; 7 bases are a match to TRBD1. The CDR3 runs to 16 residues. J was trimmed by 0 bases and V by 3 bases; bases with no gene match: 6. Germline-derived CDR1 and CDR2 are MGHDK and SYGVNS.

This clonotype was found a few times. The chain joins TRBV5-1 to TRBJ2-1; D not certain. Trimming removed 0 bases at V and 6 bases at J, with 10 bases between. CDR3 length: 14 amino acids. CDR1 is SGHRS, CDR2 YFSETQ, per germline. The CDR3 DNA sequence: TGCGCCAGCAGCTTGGCGGCTGACACCAATGAGCAGTTCTTC. Residues: CASSLAADTNEQFF.

The rearrangement links TRBV6-6 to TRBJ2-7; D perhaps matches TRBD2 (6 bases). V lost 5 bases and J lost 3, with 17 bases in between. The germline V gene encodes CDR1 MNHNY and CDR2 SVGAGI (reference sequence). The CDR3 spans 15 residues. This CDR3 is CASSTTPAGSYEQYF. The CDR3 nucleotides read TGTGCCAGCAGTACCACCCCCGCGGGGAGCTACGAGCAGTACTTC.

This clonotype was detected a few times. This chain links TRBV20-1 with TRBJ2-3, with D tentatively TRBD2 (6 bases). The V gene's germline CDR1 is DFQATT and CDR2 SNEGSKA (reference sequence). This CDR3 comprises 16 residues. V gave up 7 bases and J gave up 1 base, with 21 bases separating them. The CDR3 DNA reads as TGCAGTGGCGAGGGCGGGGAAAGAGCGGGCACAGATACGCAGTATTTT. This codes for CSGEGGERAGTDTQYF.

The chain has TRBV20-1 and TRBJ2-1; D not resolved. The CDR3 has 13 residues. The V gene lost 4 bases and the J gene lost 1 base, with 8 bases spanning the gap. Germline CDR1 DFQATT, CDR2 SNEGSKA (reference sequence). CDR3: CSANWNSYNEQFF. CDR3 DNA sequence: TGCAGTGCTAACTGGAATTCCTACAATGAGCAGTTCTTC.

Only a few counts were recorded for this clonotype. CDR3 sequence: CASSLAQNEQYF. As DNA, the CDR3 is TGCGCCAGCAGCTTGGCGCAGAACGAGCAGTACTTC. This chain uses TRBV5-1 with TRBJ2-7; D uncertain. This CDR3 region has 12 residues. Germline loops: CDR1 SGHRS, CDR2 YFSETQ. The V end lost 0 bases, the J end lost 5 bases, and 6 bases lay between the germline ends. Full variable domain (outside the CDR3, taken from reference TRBV5-1 and TRBJ2-7): KAGVTQTPRYLIKTRGQQVTLSCSPISGHRSVSWYQQTPGQGLQFLFEYFSETQRNKGNFPGRFSGRQFSNSRSEMNVSTLELGDSALYLCASSLAQNEQYFGPGTRLTVT.

The V gene is TRBV5-1, the J gene TRBJ1-2; 9 bases are a match to TRBD1. Germline V lookup: CDR1 SGHRS, CDR2 YFSETQ. This CDR3 is 14 amino acids long. V trimming: 0 bases; J trimming: 7 bases; junction bases outside the gene matches: 4. In DNA, the CDR3 is TGCGCCAGCAGCTTGGACCACAGGGGGCCTGGCTACACCTTC. As protein: CASSLDHRGPGYTF.

The V and J genes are TRBV24-1 and TRBJ1-5; TRBD1 matches at 8 bases. The junction had 4 bases not matched to a gene; V was cut back by 7 bases and J by 3 bases. Germline loops: CDR1 KGHDR, CDR2 SFDVKD. The CDR3 covers 14 residues. The CDR3 DNA reads as TGTGCCACCAGGGGGACAGGCCTCAATCAGCCCCAGCATTTT. Protein product: CATRGTGLNQPQHF.

This chain links TRBV20-1 with TRBJ2-7; a weak D match, TRBD1 (6 bases). Germline V gene lookup returns CDR1 DFQATT and CDR2 SNEGSKA (reference sequence). CDR3 size: 12 residues. The V gene lost 3 bases and the J gene lost 9 bases, with 15 bases spanning the gap. CDR3 sequence (DNA): TGCAGTGCTAGCCGCCCAGGGGTAGGGCAGTACTTC. Its protein is CSASRPGVGQYF.

The chain links TRBV30 to TRBJ2-1; possibly TRBD2 for D (6 bases). The V gene lost 5 bases and the J gene lost 4 bases, with 12 bases spanning the gap. The germline gives CDR1 GTSNPN, CDR2 SVGIG (reference sequence). The CDR3 is 13 amino acids. CDR3 residues: CAWGGDVYNEQFF. In DNA form, the CDR3 reads TGTGCCTGGGGCGGGGACGTATACAATGAGCAGTTCTTC.

This clonotype was detected a few times. CDR3 amino acids: CATSDPTGTSVSNEQFF. In DNA, the CDR3 is TGTGCCACCAGTGATCCGACCGGGACTAGCGTGAGTAATGAGCAGTTCTTC. The chain is built from TRBV24-1 and TRBJ2-1; 10 positions match TRBD2. The CDR3 runs to 17 residues. Germline V gene sequence: CDR1 KGHDR, CDR2 SFDVKD. V lost 3 bases, J lost 7 bases, and 11 bases stayed unmatched.

This chain uses TRBV20-1 with TRBJ1-6; D not certain. The CDR3 runs to 11 residues. V lost 0 bases, J lost 10 bases, and 4 bases lay in between. The germline V gene has CDR1 DFQATT and CDR2 SNEGSKA (reference sequence). CDR3 sequence reads: CSAREGSPLHF. The CDR3 region has the DNA TGCAGTGCTAGAGAAGGGTCACCCCTCCACTTT.

The chain links TRBV28 to TRBJ2-3, with D uncertain. Germline V gene data show CDR1 as MDHEN and CDR2 as SYDVKM. The CDR3 runs to 13 residues. Trimming took 5 bases from V and 8 from J, leaving 14 bases between them. The CDR3 nucleotides read TGTGCCAGCAGTGGGCACCCTTTTGCTACGCAGTATTTT. This encodes CASSGHPFATQYF.

CDR3 amino acids: CASMKDRSSYEQYF. The CDR3, as DNA: TGTGCCAGCATGAAAGACAGGAGCTCCTACGAGCAGTACTTC. This chain uses TRBV2 with TRBJ2-7; possible D gene TRBD1, 6 bases. Germline V gene sequence: CDR1 SNHLY, CDR2 FYNNEI. V dropped 7 bases and J dropped 0 bases, with 13 bases sitting between them. The CDR3 loop spans 14 amino acids. Combining the CDR3 with reference TRBV2 and TRBJ2-7 gives the whole variable domain EPEVTQTPSHQVTQMGQEVILRCVPISNHLYFYWYRQILGQKVEFLVSFYNNEISEKSEIFDDQFSVERPDGSNFTLKIRSTKLEDSAMYFCASMKDRSSYEQYFGPGTRLTVT.

In its sample, this clonotype was seen a few times. This chain connects TRBV6-2 or TRBV6-3 to TRBJ2-1; 7 bases align to TRBD1. The CDR3 covers 11 residues. V shed 10 bases and J 15 bases; nucleotides not matched to a gene: 12. CDR1 is MNHEY, CDR2 SVGEGT, per germline. The CDR3 DNA sequence: TGTGCCACCCGTCTGGCCGGGACAGCGTTCTTC. It yields the protein CATRLAGTAFF.

V is TRBV7-2 and J is TRBJ2-3; 8 bases agree with TRBD1. The CDR3 covers 16 residues. CDR1 and CDR2 from the germline V gene are SGHTA and FQGNSA. V shed 5 bases, J shed 2 bases, and the junction held 9 bases outside the gene matches. CDR3 region: CASSIRRGPYTDTQYF. The CDR3 coding sequence is TGTGCCAGCAGCATCCGCAGGGGGCCTTACACAGATACGCAGTATTTT.